Below are 31 T cell receptor beta chains sequenced from a single sample in a study of T-cell reconstitution after alpha-beta-depleted transplantation in children. Construction of the TCRbeta library involved unique molecular identifiers. TCRdb recomputed calls from the PCR reads with MiXCR, one row per CDR3 protein. The profile shows about 610,000 distinct CDR3 sequences, approximately 10% of them singletons. This material consisted of PBMCs from the stem cell graft donor, taken from the stem cell graft. The receptors shown here come from a human donor who donated a stem cell graft to a child with acute myeloid leukemia.

There are a few counts of this clonotype. The chain uses TRBV6-2 or TRBV6-3 and TRBJ2-7; 7 bases align to TRBD1. There are 13 residues in the CDR3. In germline, CDR1 is MNHEY, CDR2 SVGEGT. The V segment lost 5 bases and the J segment 4 bases; nucleotides outside the gene matches: 5. The CDR3 nucleotides read TGTGCCAGCAGTCGGGACAGACCTTACGAGCAGTACTTC. Amino acids: CASSRDRPYEQYF.

On this clonotype itself: The junction does not match germline at one end; this may be a read error. This chain joins TRBV15 and TRBJ2-2, with D possibly being TRBD2 (6 bases). Germline V gives CDR1 LNHNV, CDR2 YYDKDF (reference sequence). The CDR3 covers 14 residues. CDR3 residues: CATSRDFVGGVLFF. The CDR3 DNA reads as TGTGCCACCAGCAGAGATTTTGTGGGCGGGGTGCTGTTTTTT.

This rearrangement joins TRBV6-2 or TRBV6-3 to TRBJ2-5; D not certain. V was trimmed by 2 bases and J by 1 base, leaving 5 bases between them. The CDR3 totals 13 residues. Germline V gives CDR1 MNHEY, CDR2 SVGEGT. This CDR3 reads CASSYNTQETQYF. The CDR3 nucleotides are TGTGCCAGCAGTTACAACACCCAAGAGACCCAGTACTTC.

This clonotype was recorded once. The chain uses TRBV5-1 and TRBJ1-6; a weak D match, TRBD1 (5 bases). This CDR3 is built from 15 residues. The V end lost 0 bases, the J end lost 6 bases, and 10 bases lay between the germline ends. Germline values: CDR1 SGHRS, CDR2 YFSETQ. The CDR3 sequence is CASSLGQIANSPLHF. The CDR3 bases are TGCGCCAGCAGCTTGGGACAGATCGCTAATTCACCCCTCCACTTT.

Remarks on this clonotype: This could be a read error, since a much larger clone is one nucleotide away. The rearrangement links TRBV29-1 to TRBJ2-5; 10 positions match TRBD2. There are 13 residues in the CDR3. Germline CDR1 is SQVTM and CDR2 is ANQGSEA. In DNA form, the CDR3 reads TGCAGCGTTGACAGAGGACTAGCGGAGACCCAGGACTTC. This codes for CSVDRGLAETQDF.

This clonotype was seen a handful of times. The gene calls are TRBV20-1 and TRBJ2-7; 10 nucleotides line up with TRBD2. Germline V gene sequence: CDR1 DFQATT, CDR2 SNEGSKA (reference sequence). The CDR3 runs to 13 residues. The junction had 6 bases not matched to a gene; V was cut back by 5 bases and J by 5 bases. Here the CDR3 DNA reads TGCAGTGCTGGAGCGGGAGGGAGTAACGAGCAGTACTTC. Residues: CSAGAGGSNEQYF.

This chain links TRBV7-9 with TRBJ2-3; 12 positions agree with TRBD2. The germline V gene has CDR1 SEHNR and CDR2 FQNEAQ (reference sequence). The length of the CDR3 is 16 residues. V was pared by 9 bases and J by 5 bases, with 12 bases of the junction left unmatched. CDR3 sequence reads: CARSPELAGGEDTQYF. As DNA, the CDR3 is TGTGCCAGGAGCCCTGAGCTAGCGGGGGGGGAAGATACGCAGTATTTT.

This clonotype was detected a few times. The V call is TRBV29-1, the J call TRBJ1-6; D is perhaps TRBD1 (5 bases). V lost 5 bases, J lost 5 bases, and 16 bases lay in between. The CDR3 spans 15 residues. The germline CDR1 and CDR2 sequences are SQVTM and ANQGSEA. The CDR3 protein is CSVSKDMGDNSPLHF. The CDR3 nucleotides read TGCAGCGTTTCCAAGGACATGGGGGATAATTCACCCCTCCACTTT.

This clonotype appeared many times. V gene TRBV29-1 combines with J gene TRBJ1-4; the D gene is possibly TRBD1 (6 bases). The germline gives CDR1 SQVTM, CDR2 ANQGSEA. This CDR3 is built from 14 residues. Trimming left V 5 bases short and J 6 bases short, with 16 bases between. The DNA of the CDR3 is TGCAGCGTTTCCGCAGGGGACGTTTATGAAAAACTGTTTTTT. Translating gives CSVSAGDVYEKLFF.

This sequence joins TRBV11-2 and TRBJ2-7; 8 bases are shared with TRBD1. After removal of 8 bases from V and 2 bases from J, the junction contained 5 bases not matched to a gene. The CDR3 consists of 13 residues. The V gene's germline CDR1 is SGHAT and CDR2 FQNNGV. The CDR3 region is CASQGQAAYEQYF. CDR3 in DNA: TGTGCCAGCCAGGGACAGGCAGCCTACGAGCAGTACTTC.

V and J are TRBV3-1 and TRBJ2-1; TRBD1 is a possible D gene (6 bases). The CDR3 extends over 17 amino acids. Deletions cut 4 bases from V and 2 bases from J, with 18 bases between. CDR1 is LGHDT and CDR2 is YNNKEL in the germline V gene (reference sequence). The CDR3 DNA sequence: TGTGCCAGCAGCCCAACCCTAGGGGGACAAACCTACAATGAGCAGTTCTTC. Translated, it gives CASSPTLGGQTYNEQFF.

There are many counts of this clonotype. This chain uses TRBV20-1 with TRBJ1-3; D ambiguous. Germline assignment: CDR1 DFQATT and CDR2 SNEGSKA (reference sequence). The CDR3 runs 15 residues. V was clipped by 1 base and J by 4 bases, with 14 bases between them. CDR3 region: CSARANLDGGNTIYF. DNA of the CDR3: TGCAGTGCTAGAGCTAATCTGGACGGGGGAAACACCATATATTTT.

This clonotype was counted many times. CDR3 loop: CASSFPETQYF. CDR3 coding DNA: TGTGCCAGCAGTTTTCCAGAGACCCAGTACTTC. The rearrangement joins TRBV27 to TRBJ2-5; D call uncertain. V was shortened by 3 bases and J by 4 bases, with 3 bases between the two germline ends. The CDR3 runs 11 residues. Looked up from germline, CDR1 is MNHEY and CDR2 is SMNVEV (reference sequence).

The chain is built from TRBV3-1 and TRBJ2-1; 10 positions agree with TRBD1. Germline assignment: CDR1 LGHDT and CDR2 YNNKEL (reference sequence). The J segment lost 8 bases and the V segment lost 3 bases, leaving 10 bases of the junction unmatched. This CDR3 is 16 amino acids long. This CDR3 reads CASSHPGTGALDEQFF. The CDR3 DNA reads TGTGCCAGCAGCCATCCCGGGACAGGGGCTTTGGATGAGCAGTTCTTC.

This clonotype was observed a few times. The chain carries TRBV28 and TRBJ2-7; TRBD2 matches 8 bases. The germline CDR1 and CDR2 sequences are MDHEN and SYDVKM. With V trimmed by 1 base and J by 3 bases, 5 bases remained unmatched. The length of the CDR3 is 15 residues. In DNA form, the CDR3 reads TGTGCCAGCAGTTTATCGGTCAGCGGGAGCTACGAGCAGTACTTC. Encoded protein: CASSLSVSGSYEQYF.

This clonotype was detected many times. The rearrangement joins TRBV12-3 or TRBV12-4 to TRBJ1-1; D gene unclear. Trimming stripped 2 bases from V and 3 bases from J, with 7 bases between. The length of the CDR3 is 13 residues. The CDR3 nucleotides are TGTGCCAGCAGTTTAAACGGGGACACTGAAGCTTTCTTT. It encodes CASSLNGDTEAFF.

This clonotype was detected a few times. The chain has TRBV4-3 and TRBJ1-1; no clear D gene. V gave up 1 base and J gave up 11 bases, with 8 bases separating them. Germline values: CDR1 LGHNA, CDR2 YSLEER. The CDR3 contains 11 residues. CDR3 amino acids: CASSQGVRAFF. The CDR3 DNA sequence: TGCGCCAGCAGCCAAGGGGTGCGCGCTTTCTTT.

This chain joins TRBV20-1 and TRBJ2-1, with 13 bases that match TRBD2. The V gene's germline CDR1 is DFQATT and CDR2 SNEGSKA (reference sequence). V lost 8 bases, J lost 4 bases, and 11 bases stayed unmatched. The CDR3 has 16 residues. The CDR3 DNA follows: TGCAGTTCTCCCTCGTCGGGACTAGCGGGATACAATGAGCAGTTCTTC. Encoded protein: CSSPSSGLAGYNEQFF.

V and J are TRBV7-3 and TRBJ2-2, with D perhaps matching TRBD1 (5 bases). The germline gives CDR1 SGHTA, CDR2 FQGTGA. The CDR3 consists of 13 residues. V gave up 8 bases and J gave up 2 bases, with 9 bases separating them. CDR3 amino acids: CASGASNTGELFF. CDR3 DNA: TGTGCCAGCGGGGCGTCAAACACCGGGGAGCTGTTTTTT. Combining the CDR3 with reference TRBV7-3 and TRBJ2-2 gives the whole variable domain GAGVSQTPSNKVTEKGKYVELRCDPISGHTALYWYRQSLGQGPEFLIYFQGTGAADDSGLPNDRFFAVRPEGSVSTLKIQRTERGDSAVYLCASGASNTGELFFGEGSRLTVL.

This clonotype showed up just a few times. This chain connects TRBV24-1 to TRBJ2-1; 7 nucleotides agree with TRBD1. The germline V gene encodes CDR1 KGHDR and CDR2 SFDVKD. Trimming took 0 bases from V and 8 from J; bases not matched to a gene: 12. CDR3 size: 17 residues. The chain's CDR3 is CATSDLQTTGKVDEQFF. DNA for the CDR3: TGTGCCACCAGTGATTTGCAAACGACAGGGAAGGTGGATGAGCAGTTCTTC.

This chain links TRBV12-3 or TRBV12-4 with TRBJ1-1, with a possible D match to TRBD1 (5 bases). Deletions cut 6 bases from V and 7 bases from J, with 15 bases between. The CDR3 consists of 13 residues. Written as DNA, the CDR3 is TGTGCCAGCAGACTGACAGAAAGGAATGAAGCTTTCTTT. This translates into CASRLTERNEAFF.

The chain combines TRBV7-3 with TRBJ1-1; unclear D gene. The CDR3 spans 15 residues. CDR1 SGHTA and CDR2 FQGTGA come from the germline V gene. Trimming shortened V by 5 bases and J by 6 bases, and 19 bases separated the two germline ends. DNA of the CDR3: TGTGCCAGCAGCCCCCTGGATGCGGGAAGCCCTGAAGCTTTCTTT. Its protein is CASSPLDAGSPEAFF.

The gene calls are TRBV20-1 and TRBJ2-7; TRBD2 matches at 7 bases. Germline V gene data show CDR1 as DFQATT and CDR2 as SNEGSKA (reference sequence). V shed 5 bases and J 6 bases; nucleotides not matched to a gene: 10. The CDR3 contains 13 residues. Written as DNA, the CDR3 is TGCAGTGCTGGGGCACCACTAGCGCGCGAGCAGTACTTC. Translating it yields CSAGAPLAREQYF.

This clonotype has a handful of counts. The rearrangement links TRBV4-2 to TRBJ2-7; TRBD1 aligns across 7 bases. Germline V CDR1 and CDR2: LGHNA, YNFKEQ. The CDR3 extends over 14 amino acids. The V and J ends lost 5 bases and 3 bases, in that order; junction bases with no gene match: 7. CDR3 protein: CASSRAAGGYEQYF. DNA for the CDR3: TGTGCCAGCAGCAGAGCGGCAGGGGGCTACGAGCAGTACTTC.

This clonotype was seen more than once but under ten times. This chain joins TRBV7-3 and TRBJ2-3, with 9 bases fitting TRBD2. Germline loops: CDR1 SGHTA, CDR2 FQGTGA. V was pared by 4 bases and J by 6 bases, with 5 bases of the junction left unmatched. This CDR3 has 14 residues. The CDR3 region has the DNA TGTGCCAGCAGCTCCGGGACTAGCTCCGATACGCAGTATTTT. Translating gives CASSSGTSSDTQYF.

This clonotype was found many times. The chain has TRBV6-2 or TRBV6-3 and TRBJ2-5; D is perhaps TRBD1 (5 bases). There are 16 residues in the CDR3. V lost 4 bases to trimming and J lost 2 bases, with 17 bases between them. Germline CDR1 is MNHEY and CDR2 is SVGEGT. CDR3 amino acids: CASSFPLSKGQETQYF. Written as DNA, the CDR3 is TGTGCCAGCAGTTTCCCTCTTTCGAAGGGGCAAGAGACCCAGTACTTC.

V and J are TRBV3-1 and TRBJ2-7; D is undetermined. The CDR3 loop spans 14 amino acids. Trimming cost V 4 bases and J 1 base, with 11 bases left between them. Germline CDR1 is LGHDT and CDR2 is YNNKEL (reference sequence). The CDR3 loop reads CASSRVDPSYEQYF. CDR3 nucleotides: TGTGCCAGCAGCCGCGTCGATCCTTCCTACGAGCAGTACTTC.

This clonotype was seen at least ten times. V usage is TRBV6-2 or TRBV6-3 and J usage is TRBJ2-7; D gene ambiguous. V lost 6 bases and J 2 bases, leaving 11 bases between the germline ends. This CDR3 has 13 residues. The germline CDR1 and CDR2 sequences are MNHEY and SVGEGT. CDR3 residues: CASSQNQPYEQYF. The CDR3 nucleotides are TGTGCCAGCAGCCAAAATCAACCCTACGAGCAGTACTTC.

This clonotype was seen repeatedly, ten times or more. The chain uses TRBV29-1 and TRBJ2-1; 12 nucleotides line up with TRBD2. Germline assignment: CDR1 SQVTM and CDR2 ANQGSEA. This CDR3 is 17 amino acids long. Losses at the gene ends were 8 bases for V and 8 bases for J; bases not matched to a gene: 19. The CDR3: CSPKVASGRALTDEQFF. For the CDR3, the DNA is TGCAGCCCTAAGGTGGCTAGCGGGAGGGCCCTCACCGATGAGCAGTTCTTC.

The chain combines TRBV5-1 with TRBJ1-5; perhaps TRBD1 as D (5 bases). CDR3 size: 15 residues. Germline CDR1 SGHRS, CDR2 YFSETQ. Trimming removed 0 bases at V and 0 bases at J, with 7 bases between. The CDR3 here is CASSLGTTSNQPQHF. CDR3 DNA sequence: TGCGCCAGCAGCTTGGGGACAACTAGCAATCAGCCCCAGCATTTT.

The rearrangement joins TRBV9 to TRBJ2-3, with no clear D. Per germline, CDR1 SGDLS and CDR2 YYNGEE. This CDR3 is 12 amino acids long. V shed 4 bases and J shed 4 bases, with 7 bases lying between them. The CDR3 coding sequence is TGTGCCAGCAGCACCAACTCAGATACGCAGTATTTT. This gives the protein CASSTNSDTQYF. The whole variable domain, filled in from reference TRBV9 and TRBJ2-3, reads DSGVTQTPKHLITATGQRVTLRCSPRSGDLSVYWYQQSLDQGLQFLIQYYNGEERAKGNILERFSAQQFPDLHSELNLSSLELGDSALYFCASSTNSDTQYFGPGTRLTVL.